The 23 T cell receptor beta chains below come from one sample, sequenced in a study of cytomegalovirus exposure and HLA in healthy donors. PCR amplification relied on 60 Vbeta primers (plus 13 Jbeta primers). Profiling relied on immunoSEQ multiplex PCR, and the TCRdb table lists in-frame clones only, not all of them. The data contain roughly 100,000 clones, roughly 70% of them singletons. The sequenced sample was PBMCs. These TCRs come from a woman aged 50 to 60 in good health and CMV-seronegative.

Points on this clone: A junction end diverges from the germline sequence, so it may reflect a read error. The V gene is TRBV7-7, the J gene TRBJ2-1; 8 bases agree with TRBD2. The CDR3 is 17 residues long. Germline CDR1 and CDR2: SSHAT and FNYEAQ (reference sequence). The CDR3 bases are TGTGCTAGCAGCGAGCAGCGGGGGATCAGCTCCTACAATGAGCAGTTCTTC. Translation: CASSEQRGISSYNEQFF.

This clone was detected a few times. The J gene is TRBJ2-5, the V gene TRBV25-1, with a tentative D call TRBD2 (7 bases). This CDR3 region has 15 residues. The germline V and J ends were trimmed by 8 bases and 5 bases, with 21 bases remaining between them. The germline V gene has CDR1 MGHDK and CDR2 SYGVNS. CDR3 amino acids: CASSNPGGRLETQYF. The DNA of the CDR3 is TGTGCCAGCTCTAACCCGGGGGGCAGGTTGGAGACCCAGTACTTC.

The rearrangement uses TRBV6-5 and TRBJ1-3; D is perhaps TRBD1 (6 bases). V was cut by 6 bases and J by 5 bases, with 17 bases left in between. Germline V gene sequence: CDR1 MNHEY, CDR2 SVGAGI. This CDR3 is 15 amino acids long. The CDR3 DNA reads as TGTGCCAGCAGCCGGAAACCGGGACAACGAAACACCATATATTTT. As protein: CASSRKPGQRNTIYF.

In DNA, the CDR3 is TGTGCCAGCAGTGAAGACTGGTCCACAGATACGCAGTATTTT. Translating it yields CASSEDWSTDTQYF. This chain links TRBV2 with TRBJ2-3, with D hard to call. The germline V and J ends were trimmed by 1 base and 2 bases, with 7 bases remaining between them. There are 14 residues in the CDR3. Germline V CDR1 and CDR2: SNHLY, FYNNEI.

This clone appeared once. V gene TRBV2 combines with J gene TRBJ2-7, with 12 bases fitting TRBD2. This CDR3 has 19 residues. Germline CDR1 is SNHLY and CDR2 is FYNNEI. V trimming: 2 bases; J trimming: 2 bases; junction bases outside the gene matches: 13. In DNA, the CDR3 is TGTGCCAGCAGTGAATGGGTGACTAGCGGGAGTCCCGAAACCTACGAGCAGTACTTC. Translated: CASSEWVTSGSPETYEQYF. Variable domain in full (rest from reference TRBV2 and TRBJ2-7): EPEVTQTPSHQVTQMGQEVILRCVPISNHLYFYWYRQILGQKVEFLVSFYNNEISEKSEIFDDQFSVERPDGSNFTLKIRSTKLEDSAMYFCASSEWVTSGSPETYEQYFGPGTRLTVT.

CDR3 nucleotides: TGTGCCAGCACGGGGATGACCCACGGTAGTTTGAATGAGCAGTTCTTC. Protein product: CASTGMTHGSLNEQFF. The chain couples TRBV2 to TRBJ2-1; TRBD2 might be the D (5 bases). V was clipped by 7 bases and J by 7 bases, with 23 bases between them. The CDR3 has 16 residues. The germline gives CDR1 SNHLY, CDR2 FYNNEI.

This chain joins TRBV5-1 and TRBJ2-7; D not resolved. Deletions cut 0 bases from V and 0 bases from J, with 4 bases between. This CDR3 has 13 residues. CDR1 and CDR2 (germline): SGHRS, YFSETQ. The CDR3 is CASSLGHSYEQYF. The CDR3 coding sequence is TGCGCCAGCAGCTTGGGACACTCCTACGAGCAGTACTTC.

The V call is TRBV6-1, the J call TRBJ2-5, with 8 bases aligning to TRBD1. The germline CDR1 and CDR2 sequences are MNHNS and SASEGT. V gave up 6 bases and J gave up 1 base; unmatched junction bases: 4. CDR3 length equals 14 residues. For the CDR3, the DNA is TGTGCCAGCAGCGATGGACAGGGCCAAGAGACCCAGTACTTC. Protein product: CASSDGQGQETQYF.

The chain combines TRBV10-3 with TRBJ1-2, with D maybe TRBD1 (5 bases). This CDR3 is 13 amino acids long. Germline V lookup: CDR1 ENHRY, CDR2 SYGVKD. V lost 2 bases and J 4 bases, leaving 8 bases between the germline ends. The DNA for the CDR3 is TGTGCCATCAGTGAGCGGGGGACCTATGGCTACACCTTC. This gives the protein CAISERGTYGYTF.

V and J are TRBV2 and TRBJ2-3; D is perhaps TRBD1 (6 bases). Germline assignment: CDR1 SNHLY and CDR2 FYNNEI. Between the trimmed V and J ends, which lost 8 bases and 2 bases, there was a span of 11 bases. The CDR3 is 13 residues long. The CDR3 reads CASSTGTTDTQYF. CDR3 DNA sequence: TGTGCCAGCTCTACAGGGACCACAGATACGCAGTATTTT.

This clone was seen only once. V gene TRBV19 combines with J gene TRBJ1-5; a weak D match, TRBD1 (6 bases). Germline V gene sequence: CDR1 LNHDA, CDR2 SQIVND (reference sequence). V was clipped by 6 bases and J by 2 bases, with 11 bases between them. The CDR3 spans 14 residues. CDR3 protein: CASRTSGGNQPQHF. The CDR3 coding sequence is TGTGCCAGTAGAACATCAGGGGGCAATCAGCCCCAGCATTTT. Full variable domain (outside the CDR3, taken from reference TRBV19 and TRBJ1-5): DGGITQSPKYLFRKEGQNVTLSCEQNLNHDAMYWYRQDPGQGLRLIYYSQIVNDFQKGDIAEGYSVSREKKESFPLTVTSAQKNPTAFYLCASRTSGGNQPQHFGDGTRLSIL.

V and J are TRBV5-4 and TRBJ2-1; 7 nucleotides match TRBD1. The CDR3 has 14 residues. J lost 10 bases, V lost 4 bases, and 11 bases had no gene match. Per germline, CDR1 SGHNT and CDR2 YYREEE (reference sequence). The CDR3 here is CASSQQGLTTEQFF. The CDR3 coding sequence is TGTGCCAGCAGCCAACAGGGGCTTACCACCGAGCAGTTCTTC.

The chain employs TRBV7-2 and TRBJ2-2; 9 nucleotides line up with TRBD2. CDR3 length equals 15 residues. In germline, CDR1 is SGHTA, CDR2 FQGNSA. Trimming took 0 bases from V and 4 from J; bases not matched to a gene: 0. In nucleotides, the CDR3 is TGTGCCAGCAGCTTAGCTAGCGGGAGCACCGGGGAGCTGTTTTTT. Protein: CASSLASGSTGELFF.

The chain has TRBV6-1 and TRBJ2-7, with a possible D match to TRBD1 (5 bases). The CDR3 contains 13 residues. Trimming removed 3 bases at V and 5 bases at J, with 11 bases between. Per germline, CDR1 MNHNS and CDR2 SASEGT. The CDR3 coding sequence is TGTGCCAGCAGTGACAGGGCTTTACACGAGCAGTACTTC. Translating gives CASSDRALHEQYF.

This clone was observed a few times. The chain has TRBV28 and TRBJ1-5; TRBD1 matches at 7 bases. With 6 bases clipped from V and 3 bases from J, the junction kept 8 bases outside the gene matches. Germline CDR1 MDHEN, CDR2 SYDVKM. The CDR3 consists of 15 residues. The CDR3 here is CASSTGQVYNQPQHF. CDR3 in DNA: TGTGCCAGCAGCACTGGACAGGTGTACAATCAGCCCCAGCATTTT.

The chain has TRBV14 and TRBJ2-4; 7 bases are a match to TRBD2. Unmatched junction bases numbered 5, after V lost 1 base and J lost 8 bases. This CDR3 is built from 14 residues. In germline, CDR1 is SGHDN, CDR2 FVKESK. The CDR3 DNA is TGTGCCAGCAGCCAAGTCCCAGGGAGGGACATTCAGTACTTC. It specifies CASSQVPGRDIQYF.

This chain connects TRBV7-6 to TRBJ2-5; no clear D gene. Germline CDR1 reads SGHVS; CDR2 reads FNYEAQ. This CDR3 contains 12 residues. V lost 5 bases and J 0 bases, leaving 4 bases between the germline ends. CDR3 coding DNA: TGTGCCAGCAGCCTTGACCAAGAGACCCAGTACTTC. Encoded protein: CASSLDQETQYF.

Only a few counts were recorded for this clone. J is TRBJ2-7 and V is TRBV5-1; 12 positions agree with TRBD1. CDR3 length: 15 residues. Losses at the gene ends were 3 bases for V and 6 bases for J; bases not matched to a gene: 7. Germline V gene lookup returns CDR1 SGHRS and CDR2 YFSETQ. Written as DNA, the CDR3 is TGCGCCAGCAGCTCCCAGGGACAGGGGGCCTCCGAGCAGTACTTC. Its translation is CASSSQGQGASEQYF. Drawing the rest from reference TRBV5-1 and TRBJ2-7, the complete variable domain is KAGVTQTPRYLIKTRGQQVTLSCSPISGHRSVSWYQQTPGQGLQFLFEYFSETQRNKGNFPGRFSGRQFSNSRSEMNVSTLELGDSALYLCASSSQGQGASEQYFGPGTRLTVT.

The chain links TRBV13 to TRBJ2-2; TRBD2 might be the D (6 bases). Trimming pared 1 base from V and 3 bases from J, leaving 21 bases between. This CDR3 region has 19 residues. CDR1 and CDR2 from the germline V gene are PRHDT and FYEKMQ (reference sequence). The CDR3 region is CASSLDWVGYAGHTGELFF. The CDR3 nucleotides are TGTGCCAGCAGCTTAGATTGGGTCGGTTATGCGGGGCACACCGGGGAGCTGTTTTTT.

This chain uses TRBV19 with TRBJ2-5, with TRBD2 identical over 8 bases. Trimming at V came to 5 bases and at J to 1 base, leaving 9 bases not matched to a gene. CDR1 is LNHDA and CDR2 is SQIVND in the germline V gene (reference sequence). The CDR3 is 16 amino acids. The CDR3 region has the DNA TGTGCCAGTAGTCCTCGAGGCGGGGGGATCCAAGAGACCCAGTACTTC. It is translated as CASSPRGGGIQETQYF.

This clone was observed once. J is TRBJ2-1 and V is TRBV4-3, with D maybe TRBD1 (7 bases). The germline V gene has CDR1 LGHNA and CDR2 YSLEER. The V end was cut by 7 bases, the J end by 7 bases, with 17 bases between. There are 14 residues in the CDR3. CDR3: CASKAEQGRNEQFF. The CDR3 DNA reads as TGCGCCAGCAAAGCCGAACAGGGGAGGAATGAGCAGTTCTTC.

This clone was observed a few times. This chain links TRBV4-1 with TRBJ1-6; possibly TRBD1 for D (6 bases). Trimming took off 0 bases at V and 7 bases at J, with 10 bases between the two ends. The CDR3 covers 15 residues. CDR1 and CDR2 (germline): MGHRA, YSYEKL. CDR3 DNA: TGCGCCAGCAGCCAAGAGGGACACGGCAATTCACCCCTCCACTTT. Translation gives CASSQEGHGNSPLHF.

CDR3: CASSEGGLRRGYTF. CDR3 in DNA: TGTGCCAGCAGTGAGGGGGGACTGCGTCGGGGCTACACCTTC. The chain has TRBV2 and TRBJ1-2, with a tentative D call TRBD1 (5 bases). Trimming left V 3 bases short and J 8 bases short, with 16 bases between. The germline CDR1 and CDR2 sequences are SNHLY and FYNNEI. This CDR3 has 14 amino acids.